This T cell receptor (beta chain) was identified during a study of CD8 T cells in ankylosing spondylitis. Points from the study as a whole: Disease-associated clonotypes exhibited CD8+ identity and were relatively infrequent in peripheral blood. There were earlier reports of some motif variants in reactive arthritis synovial fluid and blood. One TCR beta motif, made up of roughly eight highly homologous variants, appeared characteristic of ankylosing spondylitis blood.

TCRdb processed the 5' RACE reads anew with MiXCR; each CDR3 protein has one entry. The table records under 150,000 distinct CDR3 sequences, roughly a sixth of them present only once. This clonotype was seen only a few times. Its cognate antigen is unknown. V shed 5 bases, J shed 0 bases, and the junction held 1 base outside the gene matches. Germline CDR1 MNHEY, CDR2 SMNVEV (reference sequence). This CDR3 comprises 14 residues. The TCR sequence derives from a male donor with ankylosing spondylitis. This chain joins TRBV27 and TRBJ1-5, with 7 bases fitting TRBD1. Sequences were obtained from blood, either unsorted or a sorted T cell fraction (not recorded which). CDR3 sequence reads: CASSRQGSNQPQHF. In nucleotides, the CDR3 is TGTGCCAGCAGTCGACAGGGTAGCAATCAGCCCCAGCATTTT.